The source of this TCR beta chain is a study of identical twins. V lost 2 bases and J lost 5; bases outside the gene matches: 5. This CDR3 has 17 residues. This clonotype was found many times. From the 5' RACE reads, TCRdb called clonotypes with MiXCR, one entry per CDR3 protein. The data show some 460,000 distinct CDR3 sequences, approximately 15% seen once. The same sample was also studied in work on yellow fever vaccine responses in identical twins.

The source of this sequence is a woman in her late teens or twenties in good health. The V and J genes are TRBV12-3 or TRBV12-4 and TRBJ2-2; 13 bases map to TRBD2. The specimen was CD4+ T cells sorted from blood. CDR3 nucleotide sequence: TGTGCCAGCAGTTTATGGGGGACTAGCGGGGTGACCGGGGAGCTGTTTTTT. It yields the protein CASSLWGTSGVTGELFF.